This TCR beta chain was recorded in a study of long-term antiretroviral therapy in people with HIV. A word on this clone: Its antigen remains unknown.

Study findings and constraints: Dominating the repertoire at all time points were the clones that expanded before ART. Upon ART, diversity increased but remained lower than transplant donor controls.

The length of the CDR3 is 15 residues. Germline V gene sequence: CDR1 SGHTA, CDR2 FQGNSA. The ends were cut back, 1 base at V and 2 bases at J, with 12 bases in the middle. Samples were assayed with immunoSEQ v3.0 at survey level. Per-sample targets for sequencing were 40,000-50,000 T-cell genomes. The protocol was immunoSEQ multiplex PCR, while the TCRdb copy is restricted to in-frame clones and leaves out a portion. The profile shows tens of thousands of clones, roughly 80% of them singletons. The chain couples TRBV7-2 to TRBJ2-7; perhaps TRBD1 as D (6 bases). The sequence came from a woman in her 30s with HIV. The sequenced sample was unsorted PBMCs, obtained 1.1 years before starting antiretroviral therapy. In nucleotides, the CDR3 is TGTGCCAGCAGCTTAGGGCAGGGGTGGGCCTACGAGCAGTACTTC. This sequence encodes CASSLGQGWAYEQYF.